Here is one TCR beta chain with its context. No antigen is known for it. No much larger clonotype is one base removed from it; base qualities were not supplied. Sample time point, as interpreted from the label and publication: patch test 1, 2 weeks after DPC sensitization. According to the study, the label for this sample's treatment or condition signals: therapeutic diphenylcyclopropenone sensitization with weekly scalp DPC. Blood at each patch-test visit was drawn before the patch test was applied. Eligible patients were aged 18 to 70, diagnosed with alopecia, deemed suitable for DPC therapy, and excluded if pregnant. Total RNA was isolated from unfractionated whole blood collected in Tempus Blood RNA tubes. Receptor libraries were prepared by RACE. The reads were generated on a NextSeq 500. During library preparation, unique molecular identifiers were attached to individual cDNA molecules so that TCRs could be counted in a quantitative, reproducible way. For every blood RNA sample, sequencing covered both the TCR alpha and TCR beta chains. The source study handled its data this way. Samples had a median of roughly 100,000 TCRs, with a range from 23,224 to 690,600. V, J and CDR3 annotation of the TCR reads was carried out using the Decombinator software suite. For the PS versus PT1 abundance plots, all samples were subsampled to the same number of TCRs (28,000). TCRs were defined as expanded if absent before sensitization and observed at least eight times at the 2-week time point. TCRdb redid the processing of the public reads, applying fastp at Q25 and MiXCR, and retained in-frame beta chains. Here each entry gathers all rows of one CDR3 protein and keeps the most common genes and DNA. The V and J calls, along with clone size, are taken from TCRdb and not from the paper's own processing. Here the sample has 150,000 to 200,000 distinct CDR3 sequences; around 22% occur a single time. The ten largest make up about 7% of the sample.

The sample is drawn from a study of human T cells and chemical hapten exposure (dated by TCRdb to the early 2020s). A note on the overall study: For sensitization, 2% DPC in acetone was applied to a roughly 2 cm by roughly 2 cm area of upper inner arm skin. Alopecia areata with under or over 50% scalp involvement, alopecia totalis and alopecia universalis were represented in the patient cohort, which was mostly female. Blood for TCR sequencing was provided by twenty-nine alopecia patients at one to four time points (pre-sensitization, 2, 6 and 24 weeks). Patch testing was done on the upper back using Finn chambers containing 0.01% DPC, and results were scored after 6 days according to International Contact Dermatitis Research Group standards. Throughout the study period of about 23 weeks, patients also received therapeutic DPC doses to the scalp every week. Patient blood was sampled pre-sensitization (week 0) and at 2, 6 and about 24 weeks after DPC sensitization. In alopecia patients, the study followed how the peripheral blood TCR repertoire changed in vivo over primary and secondary sensitization to diphenylcyclopropenone (DPC), a hapten. Libraries were pooled for sequencing, and per-sample TCR yields varied mainly because of small differences in library volumes within the pool. Summary of the overall study and its limitations: The number of PT1 expanded TCRs positively correlated with patch test score, significant at thresholds 8, 16 and 32 but not 4. DPC sensitization did not change how many TCRs were above 1 in 1000 frequency, and no evidence was found of alterations in global repertoire structure. Compared with pre-sensitization or healthy control sets, expanded TCRs formed significantly more large CDR3 similarity clusters, which is consistent with antigen-driven responses. Repeated subsampling changed both the strength of the expansion versus patch-test correlation and the threshold at which that correlation became significant. Alopecia, a presumed autoimmune disease, was present in all patients, so the immune response of the patients might differ from that of healthy individuals.

This clonotype was sampled from a woman aged 45-59 years with alopecia areata. Some clones in this sample may be carry-over from other donors' samples. The material was whole blood, obtained in connection with sensitization to the hapten diphenylcyclopropenone (DPC).

The CDR3 in this case is CAISEEGSNPEQYF. The bases are TGTGCCATCAGTGAGGAAGGTAGTAACCCCGAGCAGTACTTC. The chain uses TRBV10-3 and TRBJ2-7; the D gene is not confidently resolved. As encoded in the germline V gene, CDR1 is ENHRY while CDR2 is SYGVKD. Including cysteine and phenylalanine, the CDR3 has 14 amino acids. Of all the DNA, just the CDR3 is kept, 42 bases in frame from base 1. V loses 2 bases, J loses 6 bases, and the germline ends lie 14 bases apart.